This T cell receptor beta chain is from a study of blood T cell repertoires in COVID-19. For the study at large: The United States, Italy and Spain supplied acute and convalescent COVID-19 samples. PBMCs, B-cell-depleted T cells, or T cells provided the cDNA or gDNA that made up the material.

CDR1 and CDR2 (germline): MDHEN, SYDVKM. The CDR3 runs 15 residues. V lost 7 bases, J lost 2 bases, and 8 bases stayed unmatched. Individuals aged about 18 to 100 years were recruited from roughly 23 US areas. The recovered donors of Cohort 3 showed two negative PCRs, clearance, or symptom resolution. Sequencing used immunoSEQ multiplex PCR; TCRdb keeps in-frame clones, though not all of them. The sample holds around 260,000 clones, 75% to 90% seen once. The TCR sequence derives from a woman in her 30s who had recovered from COVID-19. Sequenced material: PBMCs or T cells enriched from blood (not recorded which). The chain couples TRBV28 to TRBJ1-5, with TRBD1 identical over 7 bases. The CDR3 bases are TGTGCCAGCAACTTCGACAGGGTCGGCAATCAGCCCCAGCATTTT. It is translated as CASNFDRVGNQPQHF.